This is a list of T cell receptor beta chains from one sample in a study of cytomegalovirus exposure and HLA in healthy donors. Assay: immunoSEQ multiplex PCR; the TCRdb copy retains only in-frame clones and omits some. The data contain around 270,000 clones, 80% of them singletons. The sequenced sample was PBMCs. Source of these receptors: a girl aged 2 to 9 in good health and CMV-seronegative. The CDR3 runs from the conserved cysteine through the conserved F or W. A D gene is named only where the DNA matches it firmly. Clone size appears in some rows only: once, few, many, or a class for an expanded clone.

clone size | D gene | J gene | V gene | CDR3 DNA | CDR3 protein
once | NA | TRBJ1-6 | TRBV29-1 | TGCAGCGTTGACGGGGTAGGTAATTCACCCCTCCACTTT | CSVDGVGNSPLHF
NA | NA | TRBJ2-7 | TRBV6-6 | TGTGCCAGCAGTTACTCGAGAGGCTACGAGCAGTACTTC | CASSYSRGYEQYF
NA | TRBD1 | TRBJ2-7 | TRBV19 | TGTGCCAGTAGACAGAGGGGACAGGGGGACGAGCAGTACTTC | CASRQRGQGDEQYF
NA | NA | TRBJ2-7 | TRBV27 | TGTGCCAGCAGCCCAGGGACACTCTCCTACGAGCAGTACTTC | CASSPGTLSYEQYF
NA | NA | TRBJ1-1 | TRBV5-1 | TGCGCCAGCAGCGCTATGACAGGTGACACTGAAGCTTTCTTT | CASSAMTGDTEAFF
NA | NA | TRBJ2-7 | TRBV7-9 | TGTGCCAGCAGTCCCTTTCAGGGCTTATCCTACGAGCAGTACTTC | CASSPFQGLSYEQYF
NA | NA | TRBJ2-1 | TRBV10-1 | TGCGCCAGCAGTGAGGTTCGAGGCAGTATCTACAATGAGCAGTTCTTC | CASSEVRGSIYNEQFF
once | TRBD1 | TRBJ1-2 | TRBV6-5 | TGTGCCAGCAGTTACTCGACAGGACAGGGCTTTGGCTACACCTTC | CASSYSTGQGFGYTF
NA | NA | TRBJ2-7 | TRBV11-2 | TGTGCCAGCAGCCCGCCGGGACTGTCCTACGAGCAGTACTTC | CASSPPGLSYEQYF
NA | NA | TRBJ1-6 | TRBV18 | TGTGCCAGCTCCCTTCCCTGGGGGCAGGGTAATTCACCCCTCCACTTT | CASSLPWGQGNSPLHF
NA | TRBD2 | TRBJ2-1 | TRBV25-1 | TGTGCCAGCAGTGCCGGGGGGGCCAGAGCCCCGTTCTTC | CASSAGGARAPFF
once | NA | TRBJ2-7 | TRBV14 | TGTGCCAGCAGCCAAGACAGAGGGTTGGTGGGTAGCGGATGGAAGTGGGAGCAGTACTTC | CASSQDRGLVGSGWKWEQYF
NA | TRBD1 | TRBJ1-2 | TRBV5-5 | TGTGCCAGCAGCACACAGGGGACCGACTATGGCTACACCTTC | CASSTQGTDYGYTF
NA | TRBD1 | TRBJ2-7 | TRBV7-6 | TGTGCCAGCAGTCACACCTACAGGGGGCACCGGGAGCAGTACTTC | CASSHTYRGHREQYF
NA | NA | TRBJ1-2 | TRBV6-5 | TGTGCCAGCAGTGACAACAGGGACGGCTACACCTTC | CASSDNRDGYTF
once | TRBD1 | TRBJ1-2 | TRBV11-2 | TGTGCCAGCAGCTCTAGGACAGGGAGAAGCTATGGCTACACCTTC | CASSSRTGRSYGYTF
few | NA | TRBJ1-5 | TRBV7-9 | TGTGCCAGCAGCTTAGCTCCGGGCAATCAGCCCCAGCATTTT | CASSLAPGNQPQHF
few | NA | TRBJ1-1 | TRBV27 | TGTGCCAGCAGTTTACGCCTTAACAGTTTGAACACTGAAGCTTTCTTT | CASSLRLNSLNTEAFF
NA | NA | TRBJ1-2 | TRBV14 | TGTGCCAGCAGCCAAGACAATAACTATGGCTACACCTTC | CASSQDNNYGYTF
few | NA | TRBJ2-5 | TRBV7-9 | TGTGCCAGCAGCTTACAGGAGACCCAGTACTTC | CASSLQETQYF
NA | TRBD2 | TRBJ2-1 | TRBV28 | TGTGCCAGCAGACCCGGGACTAGCGTCTTCAATGAGCAGTTCTTC | CASRPGTSVFNEQFF
NA | NA | TRBJ2-3 | TRBV6-5 | TGTGCCAGCAGACTAAGCGGTACTAGCACAGATACGCAGTATTTT | CASRLSGTSTDTQYF
once | NA | TRBJ2-1 | TRBV27 | TGTGCCAGCGGTATAACCGGGTCCCTCAATGAGCAGTTCTTC | CASGITGSLNEQFF
NA | NA | TRBJ1-1 | TRBV19 | TGTGCCAGTAGCCCCGACTACACTGAAGCTTTCTTT | CASSPDYTEAFF
NA | NA | TRBJ1-1 | TRBV25-1 | TGTGCCAGCAGTGCCCGGGGGACTGAAGCTTTCTTT | CASSARGTEAFF
once | TRBD1 | TRBJ2-7 | TRBV5-1 | TGCGCCAGCAGTTCCGCCCGGACAGGGGGTCACTACGAGCAGTACTTC | CASSSARTGGHYEQYF
few | NA | TRBJ2-2 | TRBV14 | TGTGCCAGCAGCCCTAGTCAGACCGGGGAGCTGTTTTTT | CASSPSQTGELFF
NA | NA | TRBJ2-7 | TRBV2 | TGTGCCAGCAGTGTAGGATTAGCATACGAGCAGTACTTC | CASSVGLAYEQYF
NA | NA | TRBJ2-2 | TRBV7-9 | TGTGCCAGCAGCTCCCGGGTAGCGGAGAACACCGGGGAGCTGTTTTTT | CASSSRVAENTGELFF
NA | TRBD1 | TRBJ1-5 | TRBV5-4 | TGTGCCAGCAGGACAGGGTTGAGCAATCAGCCCCAGCATTTT | CASRTGLSNQPQHF
NA | NA | TRBJ1-2 | TRBV28 | TGTGCCAGCAGTTTCTATTGGAGGGAGGGCTATGGCTACACCTTC | CASSFYWREGYGYTF
NA | TRBD2 | TRBJ2-2 | TRBV5-1 | TGCGCCAGCAGCTTGGGGGGGACTAGCATGAACACCGGGGAGCTGTTTTTT | CASSLGGTSMNTGELFF
NA | NA | TRBJ2-2 | TRBV4-1 | TGCGCCAGCAGCCAAGGGGGACTCCCAACCGGGGAGCTGTTTTTT | CASSQGGLPTGELFF
NA | NA | TRBJ1-5 | TRBV2 | TGTGCCAGCAGTGGGCGGCCGAAGGAGCCCCAGCATTTT | CASSGRPKEPQHF